This T cell receptor (beta chain) came from a study of T cell repertoires in cytomegalovirus infection (dated by TCRdb to the late 2010s). About the full investigation: Recently identified HLA-C-restricted CMV epitopes, whose presentation resists viral immunomodulation, were targeted by peptide stimulations together with well-studied HLA-B-restricted epitopes. Because public TCR beta signatures pointed to carriage of CMV infection together with the matching HLA type, the HLA type of each donor mattered for the analysis.

Taken with the paper, the label for treatment or condition translates to: in vitro stimulation with specific CMV peptide epitopes to enrich CMV-specific T cells. This clonotype was picked up a small number of times. The antigen this receptor binds is unknown. No much larger clonotype is one base removed from it; base qualities were not supplied. The sequencer was an Illumina HiSeq 1500. TCRdb handled the public reads itself, with Q25 trimming in fastp and clone calling in MiXCR, and kept productive beta chains. One record per CDR3 amino acid sequence lists the most common genes and DNA. Here the sample has fewer than 1,000,000 distinct CDR3 sequences; about a third occur a single time. The top ten constitute about an eighth of the sample. V is reduced by 2 bases and J by 7 bases, leaving a spacing of 9 bases between them. The cysteine opens and the phenylalanine closes a CDR3 of 12 amino acids. CDR3 DNA is the only sequence kept; it has 36 bases, read in frame from the first base. According to the germline V gene (reference sequence), CDR1 reads SEHNR and CDR2 reads FQNEAQ.

The research as a whole found: In both this cohort and an independent cohort of some 380 donors, the cumulative frequency of public TCR beta family members distinguished carriers of CMV infection plus the relevant HLA type. The ex vivo response was dominated by HLA-C-restricted CMV-specific TCR beta clonotypes, which also provided the single most frequent clonotype in two of eight donors.

Sequenced here: cultured CD8+ T cells from PBMCs, sampled from culture after CMV antigen stimulation. This receptor was taken from a human donor in good health (CMV status not recorded). Some clones in this sample may be carry-over from other donors' samples. The sequence is built from TRBV7-9 and TRBJ2-7; no D segment can be confidently identified. The CDR3 corresponds to CASSLMVREQYF. DNA sequence: TGTGCCAGCAGCTTAATGGTTAGGGAGCAGTACTTC.